Presented here are 13 T cell receptor beta chains from one specimen sequenced in a study of T cell responses to AZD1222 COVID-19 vaccine. The assay was immunoSEQ multiplex PCR, and TCRdb's table has in-frame clones only and misses some. The sample has around 140,000 clones, approximately 95% seen once. The sequencing here drew on peripheral blood, taken on day 0 of MenACWY control vaccination. Every receptor here comes from an adult in good health.

J is TRBJ2-3 and V is TRBV7-9; D is unresolved. The CDR3 totals 14 residues. Germline V CDR1 and CDR2: SEHNR, FQNEAQ (reference sequence). Trimming removed 1 base from V and 0 bases from J, with 5 bases in between. The CDR3 DNA follows: TGTGCCAGCAGCTTAGGACTTAGCACAGATACGCAGTATTTT. This sequence encodes CASSLGLSTDTQYF.

The chain has TRBV7-9 and TRBJ2-3, with D perhaps assigned TRBD1 or TRBD2 (5 bases each). V lost 8 bases, J lost 2 bases, and 17 bases lay in between. Germline CDR1 SEHNR, CDR2 FQNEAQ (reference sequence). CDR3 length equals 15 residues. CDR3 loop: CASVNPGRNTDTQYF. Written as DNA, the CDR3 is TGTGCCAGCGTTAATCCGGGACGGAACACAGATACGCAGTATTTT.

The V gene is TRBV28, the J gene TRBJ1-2, with a possible D match to TRBD1 (6 bases). V shed 7 bases and J shed 7 bases, with 19 bases lying between them. CDR1 and CDR2 from the germline V gene are MDHEN and SYDVKM. The CDR3 length is 14 residues. CDR3 sequence reads: CASTSLGGAPGYTF. The CDR3 region has the DNA TGTGCCAGCACCTCTTTGGGGGGGGCGCCTGGCTACACCTTC.

The chain links TRBV2 to TRBJ1-5; a possible D gene is TRBD1 (5 bases). The germline V and J ends were trimmed by 6 bases and 1 base, with 13 bases remaining between them. The germline gives CDR1 SNHLY, CDR2 FYNNEI. The CDR3 has 15 amino acids. In nucleotides, the CDR3 is TGTGCCAGCAGACCAAGGGACGGGAGCAATCAGCCCCAGCATTTT. Residues: CASRPRDGSNQPQHF.

This sequence joins TRBV6-5 and TRBJ1-2; D is unresolved. Germline V gene lookup returns CDR1 MNHEY and CDR2 SVGAGI. The CDR3 extends over 14 amino acids. Trimming shortened V by 2 bases and J by 2 bases, and 9 bases separated the two germline ends. The CDR3 is CASSYGWSNYGYTF. The CDR3 nucleotides read TGTGCCAGCAGTTACGGGTGGTCCAACTATGGCTACACCTTC.

The chain has TRBV20-1 and TRBJ2-1; D is unresolved. Trimming cost V 0 bases and J 16 bases, with 13 bases left between them. CDR1 and CDR2 from the germline V gene are DFQATT and SNEGSKA (reference sequence). The CDR3 has 11 residues. The CDR3 region is CSAREDGRIFF. As DNA, the CDR3 is TGCAGTGCTAGAGAGGACGGCAGGATATTCTTC.

The chain has TRBV6-2 or TRBV6-3 and TRBJ1-6, with unresolved D. This CDR3 is 13 amino acids long. V gave up 4 bases and J gave up 5 bases, with 6 bases separating them. The germline V gene encodes CDR1 MNHEY and CDR2 SVGEGT. CDR3 nucleotide sequence: TGTGCCAGCAGTTCCTGGGATAATTCACCCCTCCACTTT. This codes for CASSSWDNSPLHF.

V is TRBV5-1 and J is TRBJ1-6; 7 nucleotides align to TRBD1. Germline V gives CDR1 SGHRS, CDR2 YFSETQ. The trim removed 0 bases at V and 7 bases at J, leaving 4 bases unmatched. This CDR3 region has 15 residues. The CDR3 here is CASSLEPGGNSPLHF. DNA of the CDR3: TGCGCCAGCAGCTTGGAGCCAGGGGGGAATTCACCCCTCCACTTT.

V usage is TRBV10-3 and J usage is TRBJ2-7; D unclear. The CDR3 is made up of 12 amino acids. Trimming took 9 bases from V and 2 from J, leaving 11 bases between them. The V gene's germline CDR1 is ENHRY and CDR2 SYGVKD. Here the CDR3 reads CAIGGFTYEQYF. CDR3 nucleotide sequence: TGTGCCATAGGCGGATTTACCTACGAGCAGTACTTC.

The CDR3 sequence: CASSEGLAGSYEQYF. Written as DNA, the CDR3 is TGCGCCAGCAGTGAGGGGCTAGCGGGATCCTACGAGCAGTACTTC. V is TRBV10-1 and J is TRBJ2-7; the match to TRBD2 covers 9 bases. J gave up 1 base and V 2 bases, and 3 bases lay outside the gene matches. This CDR3 region has 15 residues. Per germline, CDR1 WNHNN and CDR2 SYGVQD (reference sequence).

The chain is built from TRBV18 and TRBJ2-5; 10 bases agree with TRBD1. Germline V gene sequence: CDR1 KGHSH, CDR2 LQKENI. The CDR3 runs to 15 residues. V lost 3 bases and J lost 5; bases outside the gene matches: 6. This CDR3 reads CASSPPDRGMETQYF. Here the CDR3 DNA reads TGTGCCAGCTCACCTCCGGACAGGGGGATGGAGACCCAGTACTTC.

This clone was seen a handful of times. J is TRBJ2-1 and V is TRBV4-1; D is perhaps TRBD1 (7 bases). The CDR3 has 18 residues. Germline V CDR1 and CDR2: MGHRA, YSYEKL. V gave up 6 bases and J gave up 8 bases, with 29 bases separating them. The CDR3 coding sequence is TGCGCCAGCAGGAGGGGGCTCCGGAGGACGGGAGAGAAACATGAGCAGTTCTTC. It yields the protein CASRRGLRRTGEKHEQFF.

The J gene is TRBJ1-1, the V gene TRBV28, with D perhaps TRBD1 (5 bases). The CDR3 runs to 14 residues. CDR1 MDHEN and CDR2 SYDVKM come from the germline V gene. Trimming removed 3 bases at V and 4 bases at J, with 12 bases between. DNA of the CDR3: TGTGCCAGCAGTTTCTCGGGACTGAGCACTGAAGCTTTCTTT. Translation gives CASSFSGLSTEAFF.